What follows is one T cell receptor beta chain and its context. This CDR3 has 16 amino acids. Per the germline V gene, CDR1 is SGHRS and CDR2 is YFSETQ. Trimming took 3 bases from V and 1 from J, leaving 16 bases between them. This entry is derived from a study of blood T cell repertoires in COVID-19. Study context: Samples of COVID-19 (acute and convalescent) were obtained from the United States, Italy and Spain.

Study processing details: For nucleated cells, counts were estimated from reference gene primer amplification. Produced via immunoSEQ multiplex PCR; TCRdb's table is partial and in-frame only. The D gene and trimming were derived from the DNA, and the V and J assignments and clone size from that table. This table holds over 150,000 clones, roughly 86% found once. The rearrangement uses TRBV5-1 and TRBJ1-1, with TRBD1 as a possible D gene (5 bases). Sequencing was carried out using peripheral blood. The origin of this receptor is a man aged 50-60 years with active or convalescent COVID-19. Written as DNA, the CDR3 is TGCGCCAGCAGCTCCCCCTCGGGGGGAGAGAACACTGAAGCTTTCTTT. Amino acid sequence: CASSSPSGGENTEAFF. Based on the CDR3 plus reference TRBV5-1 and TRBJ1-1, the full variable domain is KAGVTQTPRYLIKTRGQQVTLSCSPISGHRSVSWYQQTPGQGLQFLFEYFSETQRNKGNFPGRFSGRQFSNSRSEMNVSTLELGDSALYLCASSSPSGGENTEAFFGQGTRLTVV.